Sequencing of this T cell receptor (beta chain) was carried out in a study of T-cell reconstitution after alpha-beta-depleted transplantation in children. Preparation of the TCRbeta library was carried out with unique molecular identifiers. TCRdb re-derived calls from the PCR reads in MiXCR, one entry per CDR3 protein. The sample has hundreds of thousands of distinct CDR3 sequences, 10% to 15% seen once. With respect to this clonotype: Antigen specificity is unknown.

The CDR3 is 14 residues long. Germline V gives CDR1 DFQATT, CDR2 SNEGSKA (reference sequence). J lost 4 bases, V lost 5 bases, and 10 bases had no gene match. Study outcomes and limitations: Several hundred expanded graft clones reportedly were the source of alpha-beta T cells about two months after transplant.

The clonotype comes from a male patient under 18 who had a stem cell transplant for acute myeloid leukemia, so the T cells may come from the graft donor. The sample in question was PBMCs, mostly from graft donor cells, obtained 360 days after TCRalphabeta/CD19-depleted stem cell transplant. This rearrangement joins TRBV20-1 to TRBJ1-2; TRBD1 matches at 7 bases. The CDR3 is CSAGLSRDSYGYTF. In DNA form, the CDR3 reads TGCAGTGCTGGACTAAGCCGGGACAGCTATGGCTACACCTTC.